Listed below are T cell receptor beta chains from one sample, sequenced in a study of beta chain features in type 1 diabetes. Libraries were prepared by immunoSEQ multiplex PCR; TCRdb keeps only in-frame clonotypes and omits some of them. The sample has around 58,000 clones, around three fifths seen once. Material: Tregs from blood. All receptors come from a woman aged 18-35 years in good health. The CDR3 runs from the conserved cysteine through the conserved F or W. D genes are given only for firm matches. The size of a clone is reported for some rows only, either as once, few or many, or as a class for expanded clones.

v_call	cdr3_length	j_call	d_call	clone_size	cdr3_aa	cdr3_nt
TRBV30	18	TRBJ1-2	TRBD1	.	CAWSVPGTGGVRRRGYTF	TGTGCCTGGAGTGTACCAGGGACAGGGGGCGTAAGGCGTCGGGGCTACACCTTC
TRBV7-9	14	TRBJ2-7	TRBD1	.	CASSLTDRVREQYF	TGTGCCAGCAGCTTAACGGACAGGGTTAGGGAGCAGTACTTC
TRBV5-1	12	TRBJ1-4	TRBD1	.	CASKAGGEKLFF	TGCGCCAGCAAGGCAGGGGGAGAAAAACTGTTTTTT
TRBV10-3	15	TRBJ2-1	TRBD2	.	CAISESRLAGAEQFF	TGTGCCATCAGTGAGTCGAGGCTAGCGGGGGCAGAGCAGTTCTTC
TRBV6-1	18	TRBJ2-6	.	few	CASSEAEGPGYGANVLTF	TGTGCCAGCAGTGAAGCGGAGGGTCCGGGCTATGGGGCCAACGTCCTGACTTTC
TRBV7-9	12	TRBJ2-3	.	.	CASSLLGDTQYF	TGTGCCAGCAGCTTACTGGGCGATACGCAGTATTTT
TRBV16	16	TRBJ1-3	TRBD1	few	CASSQPGQGSGNTIYF	TGTGCCAGCAGCCAACCGGGACAGGGCTCTGGAAACACCATATATTTT
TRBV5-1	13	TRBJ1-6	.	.	CASSLASNSPLHF	TGCGCCAGCAGCTTGGCCAGTAATTCACCCCTCCACTTT
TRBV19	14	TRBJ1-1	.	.	CASSINFHTTEAFF	TGTGCCAGTAGTATTAACTTCCATACCACTGAAGCTTTCTTT
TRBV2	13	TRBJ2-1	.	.	CATQSGSYNEQFF	TGTGCCACCCAGAGCGGCTCCTACAATGAGCAGTTCTTC
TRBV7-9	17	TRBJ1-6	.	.	CASSSHSWRGSQSPLHF	TGTGCCAGCAGCTCACATAGCTGGAGGGGATCCCAGTCACCCCTCCACTTT
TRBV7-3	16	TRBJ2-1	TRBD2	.	CASSSGTSGGPGEQFF	TGTGCCAGCAGCTCCGGGACTAGCGGGGGGCCAGGTGAGCAGTTCTTC
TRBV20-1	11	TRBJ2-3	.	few	CSAIRGRGQYF	TGCAGTGCTATTAGAGGCCGGGGGCAGTATTTT
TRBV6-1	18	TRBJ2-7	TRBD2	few	CASSERLGLAGASYEQYF	TGTGCCAGCAGTGAACGATTGGGGCTAGCGGGGGCCTCCTACGAGCAGTACTTC
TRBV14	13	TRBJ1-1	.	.	CASSQGRNTEAFF	TGTGCCAGCAGCCAAGGGAGAAACACTGAAGCTTTCTTT
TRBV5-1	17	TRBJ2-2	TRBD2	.	CASSSRRAGYYTGELFF	TGCGCCAGCAGCTCGCGACGAGCGGGGTACTACACCGGGGAGCTGTTTTTT